The 12 T cell receptor beta chains reported below all come from one sample, sequenced in a study of CD8 T cells in ankylosing spondylitis. TCRdb passed the 5' RACE reads through MiXCR, listing each CDR3 protein once. The table shows a few hundred thousand distinct CDR3 sequences, with around 19% occurring only once. The antigens of these receptors remain unknown. Study conclusions and caveats: There was a TCR beta motif, made of 7 or 8 highly homologous variants, that appeared characteristic of ankylosing spondylitis blood.

The source material was blood, either unsorted or a sorted T cell fraction (not recorded which). The receptors here all came from a male donor with ankylosing spondylitis.

Worth noting for this clonotype: This sequence may be a read error, since a much larger clone differs from it by one base. This rearrangement joins TRBV29-1 to TRBJ1-1, with a weak D call TRBD1 (6 bases). The V gene's germline CDR1 is SQVTM and CDR2 ANQGSEA. The CDR3 sequence is 13 residues long. Trimming left V 7 bases short and J 0 bases short, with 12 bases between. The CDR3 DNA reads as TGCAGCGCTGTGACAGGATTGAACACTGAAGCTTTCTTT. As protein: CSAVTGLNTEAFF.

This clonotype was counted between two and nine times. The chain joins TRBV3-1 to TRBJ2-5, with D hard to call. From germline, CDR1 is LGHDT and CDR2 YNNKEL (reference sequence). The CDR3 has 19 amino acids. The V and J ends lost 0 bases and 3 bases respectively, with 23 bases between them. In DNA, the CDR3 is TGTGCCAGCAGCCAAGATCATGAACTATCCCCGGCGATTGAAGAGACCCAGTACTTC. Protein: CASSQDHELSPAIEETQYF.

A few counts support this clonotype. The chain carries TRBV10-2 and TRBJ1-3; D uncertain. CDR1 WSHSY and CDR2 SAAADI come from the germline V gene. Trimming removed 2 bases at V and 2 bases at J, with 4 bases between. The length of the CDR3 is 13 residues. DNA for the CDR3: TGCGCCAGCAGTGAGGCAGCTGGAAACACCATATATTTT. Its translation: CASSEAAGNTIYF.

CDR3 residues: CASSLDRETFEAFF. The DNA of the CDR3 is TGTGCCAGCAGTCTTGACAGGGAGACCTTTGAAGCTTTCTTT. The rearrangement uses TRBV6-1 and TRBJ1-1; TRBD1 matches at 7 bases. This CDR3 is built from 14 residues. Germline V lookup: CDR1 MNHNS, CDR2 SASEGT. Trimming cost V 5 bases and J 7 bases; bases outside gene matches: 10.

This clonotype came up many times. V gene TRBV28 combines with J gene TRBJ2-5; 13 positions match TRBD2. J was trimmed by 2 bases and V by 5 bases; bases with no gene match: 11. The V gene's germline CDR1 is MDHEN and CDR2 SYDVKM. The CDR3 is made up of 18 amino acids. The CDR3 DNA reads TGTGCCAGCAGTCCCGGACTAGCGGGGGAGGTTTGGCAAGAGACCCAGTACTTC. Protein product: CASSPGLAGEVWQETQYF.

This clonotype was observed a few times. V is TRBV28 and J is TRBJ2-7, with a weak D call TRBD2 (6 bases). The germline CDR1 and CDR2 sequences are MDHEN and SYDVKM. Trimming left V 7 bases short and J 2 bases short, with 21 bases between. The length of the CDR3 is 16 residues. The DNA for the CDR3 is TGTGCCAGCAAAATGGCGGGCGGGACGGAACCCTACGAGCAGTACTTC. This encodes CASKMAGGTEPYEQYF.

The J gene is TRBJ1-1, the V gene TRBV7-6; 8 bases fit TRBD1. Germline values: CDR1 SGHVS, CDR2 FNYEAQ. There are 14 residues in the CDR3. V shed 5 bases and J 4 bases; nucleotides not matched to a gene: 6. As DNA, the CDR3 is TGTGCCAGCAGCCCAGGGGGCGTTGGCACTGAAGCTTTCTTT. This translates into CASSPGGVGTEAFF.

The gene calls are TRBV12-3 or TRBV12-4 and TRBJ2-5; 9 nucleotides agree with TRBD1. Trimming at V came to 6 bases and at J to 2 bases, leaving 4 bases not matched to a gene. The CDR3 is 14 residues long. DNA of the CDR3: TGTGCCAGCAGGACCGGGACAGGGCAAGAGACCCAGTACTTC. Encoded protein: CASRTGTGQETQYF.

This clonotype was observed a few times. J is TRBJ2-3 and V is TRBV3-1; the match to TRBD2 covers 13 bases. The CDR3 contains 16 residues. Looked up from germline, CDR1 is LGHDT and CDR2 is YNNKEL (reference sequence). V shed 3 bases, J shed 7 bases, and the junction held 7 bases outside the gene matches. The CDR3 region is CASSHGLAGVSNTQYF. The DNA of the CDR3 is TGTGCCAGCAGCCACGGACTAGCGGGAGTCTCGAATACGCAGTATTTT.

The chain combines TRBV7-6 with TRBJ1-1; D remains ambiguous. The CDR3 consists of 16 residues. In germline, CDR1 is SGHVS, CDR2 FNYEAQ. Trimming shortened V by 5 bases and J by 6 bases, and 22 bases separated the two germline ends. CDR3 amino acids: CASSGSTVDSIPEAFF. CDR3 in DNA: TGTGCCAGCAGCGGGAGCACAGTGGATTCGATCCCTGAAGCTTTCTTT. Looking up the rest from reference TRBV7-6 and TRBJ1-1 gives the full variable domain: GAGVSQSPRYKVTKRGQDVALRCDPISGHVSLYWYRQALGQGPEFLTYFNYEAQQDKSGLPNDRFSAERPEGSISTLTIQRTEQRDSAMYRCASSGSTVDSIPEAFFGQGTRLTVV.

This clonotype was seen a few times. This chain uses TRBV20-1 with TRBJ2-7; no clear D. In germline, CDR1 is DFQATT, CDR2 SNEGSKA (reference sequence). The CDR3 loop spans 11 amino acids. V gave up 5 bases and J gave up 7 bases, with 12 bases separating them. The CDR3 protein is CSAPAHGEQYF. Here the CDR3 DNA reads TGCAGTGCTCCAGCGCATGGGGAGCAGTACTTC.

The chain joins TRBV18 to TRBJ2-7; 7 nucleotides line up with TRBD1. V was clipped by 6 bases and J by 5 bases; unmatched bases: 4. Germline CDR1 and CDR2: KGHSH and LQKENI. This CDR3 is 12 amino acids long. The DNA for the CDR3 is TGTGCCAGCTCCGGGACAGTGGACGAGCAGTACTTC. This translates into CASSGTVDEQYF.